The rows below give T cell receptor beta chains drawn from one sample of a study of blood T cell repertoires in COVID-19. This table comes from immunoSEQ multiplex PCR, and its TCRdb copy is limited to in-frame clones, with some not included. This table has hundreds of thousands of clones, 85% to 90% appearing once. The sequenced sample was PBMCs or T cells enriched from blood (not recorded which). Receptors were obtained from a middle-aged man who had recovered from COVID-19. Both conserved end residues are part of each CDR3. Each record gives: CDR3 length, J gene, clone size, V gene, D gene, CDR3 protein, CDR3 DNA. D genes are given only for firm matches. The listing skips clone size in some rows; elsewhere it reads once, few, many or a size class.

14 | TRBJ1-2 | NA | TRBV2 | NA | CASSEDAGPYGYTF | TGTGCCAGCAGTGAAGATGCAGGGCCCTATGGCTACACCTTC
21 | TRBJ2-1 | NA | TRBV12-5 | TRBD2 | CASGGGWARAGVLDGYNEQFF | TGTGCTAGTGGTGGGGGTTGGGCCAGGGCGGGAGTGCTGGACGGATACAATGAGCAGTTCTTC
13 | TRBJ1-1 | NA | TRBV19 | NA | CASSVTGNTEAFF | TGTGCCAGTAGCGTGACAGGCAACACTGAAGCTTTCTTT
12 | TRBJ1-2 | NA | TRBV19 | NA | CASSGQGYGYTF | TGTGCCAGTAGCGGCCAGGGCTATGGCTACACCTTC
15 | TRBJ2-7 | NA | TRBV23-1 | TRBD1 | CASSLGTGTSYEQYF | TGCGCCAGCAGTCTAGGGACAGGGACCTCCTACGAGCAGTACTTC
11 | TRBJ2-3 | NA | TRBV24-1 | NA | CATRRGDTQYF | TGTGCCACCCGTCGGGGGGATACGCAGTATTTT
15 | TRBJ1-6 | NA | TRBV28 | TRBD1 | CASNEFGTDNSPLHF | TGTGCCAGCAACGAATTCGGGACAGATAATTCACCCCTCCACTTT
15 | TRBJ2-7 | once | TRBV9 | NA | CASSVAPAGTGEQYF | TGTGCCAGCAGCGTAGCCCCGGCAGGGACTGGCGAGCAGTACTTC
13 | TRBJ1-5 | NA | TRBV27 | TRBD1 | CASAGQGYQPQHF | TGTGCCAGCGCCGGACAGGGGTATCAGCCCCAGCATTTT
16 | TRBJ2-6 | NA | TRBV5-1 | TRBD1 | CASSRRTGSGANVLTF | TGCGCCAGCAGCAGACGGACAGGTTCTGGGGCCAACGTCCTGACTTTC
12 | TRBJ2-5 | once | TRBV3-1/TRBV3-2 | NA | CASSYLTGSQYF | TGTGCCAGCAGCTACTTAACAGGGTCACAGTACTTC
12 | TRBJ2-7 | NA | TRBV6-5 | NA | CASRTSMYEQYF | TGTGCCAGCAGAACTAGCATGTACGAGCAGTACTTC
16 | TRBJ2-2 | NA | TRBV19 | TRBD1 | CASSVTGTGAAGELFF | TGTGCCAGTAGTGTCACGGGGACAGGGGCCGCCGGGGAGCTGTTTTTT
16 | TRBJ2-3 | NA | TRBV4-3 | TRBD2 | CASSRDSGTSTDTQYF | TGCGCCAGCAGCCGGGATAGCGGGACCAGCACAGATACGCAGTATTTT
13 | TRBJ2-7 | NA | TRBV14 | NA | CASSQVAGGSRYF | NA
13 | TRBJ1-1 | NA | TRBV9 | TRBD1 | CASSGTGVAEAFF | TGTGCCAGCAGCGGAACAGGGGTCGCTGAAGCTTTCTTT
14 | TRBJ1-3 | few | TRBV27 | NA | CASSLTGGGNTIYF | TGTGCCAGCAGTTTAACGGGAGGAGGAAACACCATATATTTT
18 | TRBJ2-7 | NA | TRBV27 | NA | CASSLRVGGSLTLYEQYF | TGTGCCAGCAGTTTAAGGGTGGGCGGGTCCCTCACCCTATACGAGCAGTACTTC
17 | TRBJ2-6 | NA | TRBV7-2 | NA | CASSLVPGVVGANVLTF | TGTGCCAGCAGCTTAGTCCCGGGAGTGGTGGGGGCCAACGTCCTGACTTTC
16 | TRBJ2-1 | NA | TRBV27 | NA | CASSLLAAGTTERQFF | TGTGCCAGCAGTCTCCTAGCCGCCGGGACAACGGAACGGCAGTTCTTC
17 | TRBJ1-2 | NA | TRBV12-5 | NA | CASGYTPPVHDERGYTF | TGTGCTAGTGGATATACCCCCCCCGTCCACGACGAGAGGGGCTACACCTTC
13 | TRBJ2-7 | NA | TRBV19 | NA | CASSGQASYEQYF | TGTGCCAGTAGTGGGCAGGCATCCTACGAGCAGTACTTC
14 | TRBJ1-1 | NA | TRBV6-5 | TRBD1 | CASSPGTGAPEAFF | TGTGCCAGCAGTCCCGGGACAGGTGCCCCTGAAGCTTTCTTT
13 | TRBJ1-1 | NA | TRBV30 | NA | CAWSTVSGTEAFF | TGTGCCTGGAGTACAGTCTCCGGCACTGAAGCTTTCTTT
13 | TRBJ2-7 | NA | TRBV6-2/TRBV6-3 | NA | CASSTGTPYEQYF | TGTGCCAGCAGTACCGGGACACCCTACGAGCAGTACTTC
17 | TRBJ2-2 | NA | TRBV27 | TRBD2 | CASTSVASGSSTGELFF | TGTGCCAGCACTTCGGTGGCTAGCGGGAGCAGCACCGGGGAGCTGTTTTTT
15 | TRBJ2-7 | once | TRBV3-1/TRBV3-2 | NA | CASSQDPGLSYEQYF | TGTGCCAGCAGCCAAGACCCGGGACTCTCCTACGAGCAGTACTTC
16 | TRBJ2-1 | NA | TRBV19 | NA | CASSMSSSSSYNEQFF | TGTGCCAGTAGTATGTCTAGCTCCAGCTCCTACAATGAGCAGTTCTTC
16 | TRBJ1-6 | NA | TRBV11-1 | NA | CASSLYGQWSSSPLHF | TGTGCCAGCAGCCTCTATGGACAGTGGTCGAGTTCACCCCTCCACTTT
15 | TRBJ1-1 | once | TRBV3-1/TRBV3-2 | TRBD1 | CASSPRDRGHTEAFF | TGTGCCAGCAGCCCTCGTGACAGGGGGCACACTGAAGCTTTCTTT
15 | TRBJ2-1 | NA | TRBV5-1 | TRBD1 | CASSAGTGGYNEQFF | TGCGCCAGCAGCGCCGGGACAGGGGGTTACAATGAGCAGTTCTTC
12 | TRBJ1-2 | NA | TRBV5-1 | NA | CASRLGSGGYTF | TGCGCCAGCAGGCTAGGATCGGGAGGCTACACCTTC
13 | TRBJ2-4 | NA | TRBV2 | NA | CASNPLAKNIQYF | TGTGCCAGCAATCCCCTAGCCAAAAACATTCAGTACTTC
14 | TRBJ1-2 | NA | TRBV30 | NA | CAWIHRQTSYGYTF | TGTGCCTGGATACACAGGCAAACCTCTTATGGCTACACCTTC
14 | TRBJ2-5 | NA | TRBV19 | NA | CASSIQGNQETQYF | TGTGCCAGTAGTATTCAGGGGAACCAAGAGACCCAGTACTTC
15 | TRBJ1-5 | NA | TRBV18 | NA | CASSPAQGNYQPQHF | TGTGCCAGCTCACCGGCCCAGGGAAACTATCAGCCCCAGCATTTT
14 | TRBJ2-5 | few | TRBV4-1 | NA | CASSQDYTGGAQYF | TGCGCCAGCAGCCAAGACTACACCGGAGGGGCCCAGTACTTC
14 | TRBJ1-1 | NA | TRBV10-2 | NA | CASSESITGLWAFF | TGCGCCAGCAGTGAGTCGATAACAGGATTGTGGGCTTTCTTT
13 | TRBJ2-3 | NA | TRBV2 | TRBD1 | CASLPTGADTQYF | TGTGCCAGCCTGCCTACAGGGGCAGATACGCAGTATTTT
14 | TRBJ2-1 | NA | TRBV29-1 | TRBD2 | CSVSGTSFNNEQFF | TGCAGCGTTTCCGGGACTAGCTTTAACAATGAGCAGTTCTTC
15 | TRBJ1-5 | NA | TRBV6-1 | TRBD1 | CASNIQGAVNQPQHF | TGTGCCAGCAACATCCAGGGGGCAGTAAATCAGCCCCAGCATTTT
16 | TRBJ2-7 | NA | TRBV5-1 | TRBD1 | CASSSPVQTGGYEQYF | TGCGCCAGCAGCTCCCCTGTTCAGACAGGGGGTTACGAGCAGTACTTC
15 | TRBJ2-3 | NA | TRBV11-2 | NA | CASSLDRGVFDTQYF | TGTGCCAGCAGCTTAGACAGGGGGGTTTTCGATACGCAGTATTTT
16 | TRBJ2-1 | NA | TRBV27 | TRBD2 | CASGWREPVAYNEQFF | TGTGCCAGCGGCTGGCGGGAGCCAGTTGCCTACAATGAGCAGTTCTTC
17 | TRBJ1-2 | NA | TRBV15 | NA | CATSRVRVDRFIYGYTF | TGTGCCACCAGCAGAGTACGGGTAGACAGGTTTATCTATGGCTACACCTTC
14 | TRBJ2-7 | NA | TRBV5-1 | TRBD1 | CASSTQGERYEQYF | TGCGCCAGCAGCACCCAGGGGGAAAGGTACGAGCAGTACTTC
15 | TRBJ2-1 | NA | TRBV2 | TRBD2 | CASRIQRGGFDEQFF | TGTGCCAGCAGGATTCAGCGGGGGGGCTTCGATGAGCAGTTCTTC
16 | TRBJ2-5 | NA | TRBV5-6 | NA | CASSLSRGGNQETQYF | TGTGCCAGCAGCCTGTCGAGAGGGGGAAATCAAGAGACCCAGTACTTC
12 | TRBJ1-5 | NA | TRBV10-3 | TRBD1 | CAIGGGSQPQHF | TGTGCCATCGGAGGGGGCAGTCAGCCCCAGCATTTT
20 | TRBJ1-6 | NA | TRBV11-3 | TRBD1 | CASSLAGFRPDRGPISPLHF | TGTGCCAGCAGCTTAGCTGGTTTCCGACCGGACAGGGGGCCTATTTCACCCCTCCACTTT
16 | TRBJ2-2 | NA | TRBV3-1/TRBV3-2 | TRBD1 | CASSLRGTGGRGELFF | TGTGCCAGCAGCCTCCGAGGGACAGGGGGCAGAGGGGAGCTGTTTTTT
15 | TRBJ2-1 | NA | TRBV6-2/TRBV6-3 | TRBD2 | CASSETSGTYNEQFF | TGTGCCAGCAGTGAGACTAGCGGGACCTACAATGAGCAGTTCTTC
15 | TRBJ1-4 | NA | TRBV9 | TRBD1 | CASSFRQGHNEKLFF | TGTGCCAGCAGCTTTAGACAGGGACATAATGAAAAACTGTTTTTT
15 | TRBJ2-1 | NA | TRBV24-1 | NA | CATSDPQTGWNEQFF | TGTGCCACCAGTGATCCCCAGACAGGTTGGAATGAGCAGTTCTTC
14 | TRBJ1-2 | NA | TRBV2 | TRBD1 | CASNPGQGVYGYTF | TGTGCCAGCAACCCGGGACAGGGGGTTTATGGCTACACCTTC